Each of the 23 T cell receptor beta chains below was sequenced from the same sample in a study of blood T cell repertoires in COVID-19 (dated by TCRdb to about 2020). To prepare the library, the immunoSEQ multiplex PCR assay was applied. TCRdb obtained this table from immuneACCESS and retained in-frame rearrangements with V and J assigned. These tables miss some clones; where compared with another copy, unresolved V genes account for less than half of the shortfall, and the remainder is unexplained. This sample is represented by around 140,000 clones; around 80% of them were singletons. Approximately 6% of the sample is taken by the ten largest. The sequencing input was PBMCs or T cells enriched from blood (not recorded which). The receptors derive from a woman in her 50s who had recovered from COVID-19.

The rearrangement joins TRBV2 to TRBJ1-4; D is ambiguous. The V gene's germline CDR1 is SNHLY and CDR2 FYNNEI. V was trimmed by 7 bases and J by 8 bases, leaving 17 bases between them. CDR3 size: 14 residues. The CDR3 sequence is CASIPQAGGEKLFF. In DNA form, the CDR3 reads TGTGCCAGCATCCCTCAAGCGGGAGGAGAAAAACTGTTTTTT.

The chain links TRBV5-1 to TRBJ2-1; D gene ambiguous. The germline V and J ends were trimmed by 7 bases and 7 bases, with 12 bases remaining between them. CDR1 is SGHRS, CDR2 YFSETQ, per germline. The CDR3 is made up of 12 amino acids. CDR3 DNA sequence: TGCGCCAGCGGTGGGCTGCTAAATGAGCAGTTCTTC. Translation: CASGGLLNEQFF.

This chain uses TRBV7-8 with TRBJ2-7, with a weak D call TRBD1 (5 bases). This CDR3 has 16 residues. Germline V gives CDR1 SGHVS, CDR2 FQNEAQ. Between the trimmed V and J ends, which lost 0 bases and 2 bases, there was a span of 14 bases. CDR3 loop: CASSLAPQGKTYEQYF. The CDR3 DNA sequence: TGTGCCAGCAGCTTAGCGCCTCAGGGAAAGACCTACGAGCAGTACTTC.

The rearrangement links TRBV30 to TRBJ1-2, with D perhaps matching TRBD1 (6 bases). The germline gives CDR1 GTSNPN, CDR2 SVGIG (reference sequence). Trimming pared 7 bases from V and 3 bases from J, leaving 18 bases between. The CDR3 consists of 14 residues. The CDR3 sequence: CALNRDTGYYGYTF. CDR3 DNA: TGTGCCTTAAACCGGGACACGGGATACTATGGCTACACCTTC. Drawing the rest from reference TRBV30 and TRBJ1-2, the complete variable domain is SQTIHQWPATLVQPVGSPLSLECTVEGTSNPNLYWYRQAAGRGLQLLFYSVGIGQISSEVPQNLSASRPQDRQFILSSKKLLLSDSGFYLCALNRDTGYYGYTFGSGTRLTVV.

J is TRBJ2-7 and V is TRBV29-1; 7 bases match TRBD2. Germline-derived CDR1 and CDR2 are SQVTM and ANQGSEA. Losses at the gene ends were 6 bases for V and 3 bases for J; bases not matched to a gene: 5. This CDR3 is 12 amino acids long. The CDR3 region has the DNA TGCAGCGTGCAGGGAGGGGACTACGAGCAGTACTTC. It is translated as CSVQGGDYEQYF.

The chain employs TRBV11-3 and TRBJ1-1; D gene uncertain. From germline, CDR1 is SGHNT and CDR2 YENEEA. Deletions cut 1 base from V and 4 bases from J, with 10 bases between. This CDR3 comprises 14 residues. The CDR3 DNA follows: TGTGCCAGCAGCTTAGGGGCACAGAGCACTGAAGCTTTCTTT. This translates into CASSLGAQSTEAFF. Full variable domain (remainder filled in from reference TRBV11-3 and TRBJ1-1): EAGVVQSPRYKIIEKKQPVAFWCNPISGHNTLYWYLQNLGQGPELLIRYENEEAVDDSQLPKDRFSAERLKGVDSTLKIQPAELGDSAVYLCASSLGAQSTEAFFGQGTRLTVV.

This clone has only a few counts. The rearrangement joins TRBV11-2 to TRBJ1-3; 7 positions agree with TRBD1. The CDR3 has 15 amino acids. Germline V CDR1 and CDR2: SGHAT, FQNNGV. The J segment lost 3 bases and the V segment lost 5 bases, leaving 7 bases of the junction unmatched. The CDR3 DNA is TGTGCCAGCAGCCGAGACAGGGCTGGTGGAAACACCATATATTTT. It translates to CASSRDRAGGNTIYF.

The V and J genes are TRBV6-5 and TRBJ2-1; D gene unclear. Germline V gene sequence: CDR1 MNHEY, CDR2 SVGAGI. Trimming took off 0 bases at V and 6 bases at J, with 15 bases between the two ends. CDR3 size: 16 residues. CDR3 nucleotide sequence: TGTGCCAGCAGTTACTCGAACGGGTTATTCAGCAATGAGCAGTTCTTC. The encoded protein is CASSYSNGLFSNEQFF.

This chain links TRBV19 with TRBJ2-7, with D possibly being TRBD1 (6 bases). The germline V gene has CDR1 LNHDA and CDR2 SQIVND (reference sequence). This CDR3 is 15 amino acids long. V was cut by 4 bases and J by 2 bases, with 15 bases left in between. As DNA, the CDR3 is TGTGCCAGTAGTAAAGCCGGGACAAAAACCTACGAGCAGTACTTC. It yields the protein CASSKAGTKTYEQYF. The full variable domain, with the rest looked up from reference TRBV19 and TRBJ2-7, is DGGITQSPKYLFRKEGQNVTLSCEQNLNHDAMYWYRQDPGQGLRLIYYSQIVNDFQKGDIAEGYSVSREKKESFPLTVTSAQKNPTAFYLCASSKAGTKTYEQYFGPGTRLTVT.

The J gene is TRBJ1-2, the V gene TRBV6-1; 9 bases align to TRBD1. With V trimmed by 0 bases and J by 5 bases, 4 bases remained unmatched. Looked up from germline, CDR1 is MNHNS and CDR2 is SASEGT. The CDR3 length is 15 residues. In DNA form, the CDR3 reads TGTGCCAGCAGTGAAGCTTTTGGACAGGGGTATGGCTACACCTTC. It codes for CASSEAFGQGYGYTF.

Turning to this clone: Other DNA sequences within the sample encode an identical CDR3. The chain joins TRBV7-3 to TRBJ2-5; a possible D gene is TRBD2 (5 bases). The germline CDR1 and CDR2 sequences are SGHTA and FQGTGA. The CDR3 totals 13 residues. The V end lost 1 base, the J end lost 2 bases, and 5 bases lay between the germline ends. The CDR3 region has the DNA TGTGCCAGCAGCTTAAGCGGGCAAGAGACCCAGTACTTC. It codes for CASSLSGQETQYF. Supplemented by reference TRBV7-3 and TRBJ2-5, the full variable domain reads GAGVSQTPSNKVTEKGKYVELRCDPISGHTALYWYRQSLGQGPEFLIYFQGTGAADDSGLPNDRFFAVRPEGSVSTLKIQRTERGDSAVYLCASSLSGQETQYFGPGTRLLVL.

Here the CDR3 reads CASSIRRFNSPLHF. In DNA form, the CDR3 reads TGTGCCAGTAGTATACGCAGATTCAATTCACCCCTCCACTTT. The chain couples TRBV19 to TRBJ1-6; no reliable D call. Germline V gene data show CDR1 as LNHDA and CDR2 as SQIVND (reference sequence). CDR3 length: 14 amino acids. Trimming took 2 bases from V and 7 from J, leaving 9 bases between them.

The chain uses TRBV6-5 and TRBJ2-7; 7 nucleotides line up with TRBD1. Germline assignment: CDR1 MNHEY and CDR2 SVGAGI. The CDR3 length is 14 residues. The V gene end was trimmed by 6 bases and the J gene end by 3 bases; junction bases not matched to a gene: 8. The CDR3 nucleotides are TGTGCCAGCAGCAAAAGGGACAGTTTCTACGAGCAGTACTTC. It codes for CASSKRDSFYEQYF.

This clone has a single count. V gene TRBV4-1 combines with J gene TRBJ2-1; D gene unclear. Trimming took 0 bases from V and 2 from J, leaving 17 bases between them. The CDR3 is 18 amino acids. Germline V gene lookup returns CDR1 MGHRA and CDR2 YSYEKL. The DNA for the CDR3 is TGCGCCAGCAGCCAAGATGCACTGCGCTCCCCTCCCTACAATGAGCAGTTCTTC. Residues: CASSQDALRSPPYNEQFF.

The chain links TRBV7-9 to TRBJ2-2; weak D call: TRBD2 (6 bases). V lost 4 bases and J 0 bases, leaving 12 bases between the germline ends. Germline V gene data show CDR1 as SEHNR and CDR2 as FQNEAQ (reference sequence). The CDR3 is 16 residues long. CDR3 nucleotide sequence: TGTGCCAGCAGCTGGAGACTAGTTTCGAACACCGGGGAGCTGTTTTTT. Amino acid sequence: CASSWRLVSNTGELFF.

The rearrangement uses TRBV6-5 and TRBJ2-5; the D gene is possibly TRBD2 (5 bases). Looked up from germline, CDR1 is MNHEY and CDR2 is SVGAGI. Trimming pared 2 bases from V and 4 bases from J, leaving 11 bases between. This CDR3 spans 14 amino acids. CDR3 amino acids: CASSYPRAGETQYF. DNA for the CDR3: TGTGCCAGCAGTTACCCCCGGGCGGGAGAGACCCAGTACTTC.

This chain uses TRBV2 with TRBJ2-3, with TRBD1 identical over 8 bases. Germline trimming cut 8 bases from V and 2 bases from J; bases unmatched to any gene: 6. This CDR3 comprises 14 residues. CDR1 is SNHLY and CDR2 is FYNNEI in the germline V gene. This CDR3 reads CASGGQGFTDTQYF. The CDR3 nucleotides are TGTGCCAGCGGAGGACAGGGCTTCACAGATACGCAGTATTTT.

The chain uses TRBV19 and TRBJ1-5; D gene ambiguous. Deletions cut 0 bases from V and 7 bases from J, with 7 bases between. The CDR3 has 13 residues. In germline, CDR1 is LNHDA, CDR2 SQIVND (reference sequence). DNA for the CDR3: TGTGCCAGTAGTATAGAAGCAGGACAGCCCCAGCATTTT. Translated, it gives CASSIEAGQPQHF.

J is TRBJ2-5 and V is TRBV5-1, with 7 positions matching TRBD1. Germline CDR1 SGHRS, CDR2 YFSETQ. CDR3 length: 14 amino acids. With V trimmed by 4 bases and J by 3 bases, 6 bases remained unmatched. The CDR3 reads CASSATGTKETQYF. The CDR3, as DNA: TGCGCCAGCAGCGCGACAGGGACCAAAGAGACCCAGTACTTC.

The V call is TRBV4-1, the J call TRBJ2-7, with TRBD2 matching 9 bases. The V segment lost 0 bases and the J segment 9 bases; nucleotides outside the gene matches: 12. Germline CDR1 MGHRA, CDR2 YSYEKL. The CDR3 has 16 residues. CDR3 DNA: TGCGCCAGCAGCCAAGATGTAGTAGTTCCAGCGGGAGGGCAGTACTTC. Residues: CASSQDVVVPAGGQYF.

The chain combines TRBV29-1 with TRBJ2-7, with D possibly TRBD2 on 6 matching bases. This CDR3 contains 12 residues. The ends were cut back, 7 bases at V and 6 bases at J, with 16 bases in the middle. Looked up from germline, CDR1 is SQVTM and CDR2 is ANQGSEA. For the CDR3, the DNA is TGCAGCGCCCAAGCGGGTAGTAGCGAGCAGTACGTC. Translating it yields CSAQAGSSEQYV.

This chain links TRBV5-5 with TRBJ2-7; 8 nucleotides agree with TRBD1. CDR1 is SGHKS, CDR2 YYEKEE, per germline (reference sequence). The CDR3 sequence is 14 residues long. V shed 4 bases and J 4 bases; nucleotides not matched to a gene: 7. CDR3 DNA: TGTGCCAGCAGCCTGAGGACAGGGCGATACGAGCAGTACGTC. It translates to CASSLRTGRYEQYV.

This chain links TRBV28 with TRBJ2-1; tentatively, D is TRBD2 (7 bases). Germline CDR1 is MDHEN and CDR2 is SYDVKM. The CDR3 sequence is 15 residues long. V dropped 5 bases and J dropped 3 bases, with 14 bases sitting between them. CDR3 sequence: CASSRGAPYYNEQFF. CDR3 coding DNA: TGTGCCAGCAGTCGGGGGGCGCCGTACTACAATGAGCAGTTCTTC.